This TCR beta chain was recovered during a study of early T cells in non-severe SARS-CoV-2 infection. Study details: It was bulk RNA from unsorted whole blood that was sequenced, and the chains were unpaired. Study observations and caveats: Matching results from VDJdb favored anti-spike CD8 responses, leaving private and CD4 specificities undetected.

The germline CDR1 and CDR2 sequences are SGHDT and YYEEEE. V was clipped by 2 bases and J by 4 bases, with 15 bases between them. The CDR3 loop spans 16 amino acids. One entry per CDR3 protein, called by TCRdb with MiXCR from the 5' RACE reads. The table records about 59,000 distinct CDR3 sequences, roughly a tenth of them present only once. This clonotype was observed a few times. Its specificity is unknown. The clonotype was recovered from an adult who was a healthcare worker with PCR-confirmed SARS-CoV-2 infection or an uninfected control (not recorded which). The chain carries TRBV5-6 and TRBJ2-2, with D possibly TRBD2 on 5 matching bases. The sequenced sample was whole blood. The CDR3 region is CASSLTGSKLTGELFF. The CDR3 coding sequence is TGTGCCAGCAGCTTAACGGGATCTAAGCTCACCGGGGAGCTGTTTTTT.